Listed here are 24 T cell receptor beta chains from one sample, sequenced in a study of beta chain features in type 1 diabetes. cDNA synthesis used the whole RNA isolate, giving expressed TCRB sequences. Profiling relied on immunoSEQ multiplex PCR, and the TCRdb table lists in-frame clones only, not all of them. The sample has about half a million clones, about 10% seen once. Sequenced input: naive CD4+ T cells from blood. The source is a woman aged 18-29 years in good health.

The chain carries TRBV7-9 and TRBJ2-1; D not certain. CDR1 is SEHNR, CDR2 FQNEAQ, per germline (reference sequence). The ends were cut back, 5 bases at V and 3 bases at J, with 11 bases in the middle. This CDR3 is built from 14 residues. CDR3 nucleotide sequence: TGTGCCAGCAGCCCCGGGTACAGCTACAATGAGCAGTTCTTC. As protein: CASSPGYSYNEQFF.

The gene calls are TRBV4-1 and TRBJ1-2, with 7 bases lining up with TRBD1. V lost 1 base and J lost 8; bases outside the gene matches: 13. Germline V gene sequence: CDR1 MGHRA, CDR2 YSYEKL. The CDR3 runs 16 residues. This chain's CDR3 is CASSQVGRGRGNGYTF. The CDR3 DNA is TGCGCCAGCAGCCAAGTAGGTCGGGGCAGGGGGAACGGCTACACCTTC.

This clone was recorded a few times. The V and J genes are TRBV29-1 and TRBJ2-3, with D maybe TRBD2 (6 bases). The CDR3 has 12 residues. Trimming shortened V by 7 bases and J by 2 bases, and 10 bases separated the two germline ends. Germline CDR1 SQVTM, CDR2 ANQGSEA. Written as DNA, the CDR3 is TGCAGCGCGGGGGAAAACACAGATACGCAGTATTTT. This codes for CSAGENTDTQYF.

The chain couples TRBV10-2 to TRBJ1-1; possibly TRBD1 for D (6 bases). Germline V lookup: CDR1 WSHSY, CDR2 SAAADI. V dropped 8 bases and J dropped 11 bases, with 21 bases sitting between them. The CDR3 runs to 13 residues. The CDR3 loop reads CASLRRQGIDAFF. The CDR3 bases are TGCGCCAGCCTGAGACGGCAGGGGATAGATGCTTTCTTT.

This clone was seen a few times. This chain links TRBV2 with TRBJ2-1; D remains ambiguous. V was cut by 4 bases and J by 9 bases, with 7 bases left in between. Germline V gene lookup returns CDR1 SNHLY and CDR2 FYNNEI. This CDR3 is built from 11 residues. The CDR3 bases are TGTGCCAGCAGTGTAGGCATTGAGCAGTTCTTC. Protein product: CASSVGIEQFF.

This clone was found many times. The V and J genes are TRBV29-1 and TRBJ2-1, with 12 bases matching TRBD1. The ends lost 6 bases at V and 9 bases at J; junction bases unmatched: 12. The length of the CDR3 is 15 residues. The V gene's germline CDR1 is SQVTM and CDR2 ANQGSEA. The DNA for the CDR3 is TGCAGCGTCGTGTCCGGGACAGGGGGCTCGGGTGAGCAGTTCTTC. Its translation: CSVVSGTGGSGEQFF.

This clone was counted only a few times. V and J are TRBV9 and TRBJ2-1; TRBD1 matches 7 bases. After removal of 2 bases from V and 8 bases from J, the junction contained 13 bases not matched to a gene. CDR3 length: 16 amino acids. Germline loops: CDR1 SGDLS, CDR2 YYNGEE. The CDR3 nucleotides read TGTGCCAGCAGCGTCCGCCGGGACAGCCGTTGGGATGAGCAGTTCTTC. This sequence encodes CASSVRRDSRWDEQFF.

Only a few counts were recorded for this clone. The chain couples TRBV5-1 to TRBJ2-5, with a possible D match to TRBD1 (5 bases). CDR3 length: 15 amino acids. Germline values: CDR1 SGHRS, CDR2 YFSETQ. The V end was cut by 4 bases, the J end by 0 bases, with 13 bases between. As DNA, the CDR3 is TGCGCCAGCAGCATAGCTCAGGGATACCAAGAGACCCAGTACTTC. Residues: CASSIAQGYQETQYF.

This clone was observed a handful of times. This chain uses TRBV30 with TRBJ1-5; D uncertain. This CDR3 is built from 13 residues. The germline CDR1 and CDR2 sequences are GTSNPN and SVGIG (reference sequence). Trimming left V 2 bases short and J 5 bases short, with 10 bases between. CDR3 loop: CAWSWQPDQPQHF. For the CDR3, the DNA is TGTGCCTGGAGTTGGCAGCCTGATCAGCCCCAGCATTTT. Drawing the rest from reference TRBV30 and TRBJ1-5, the complete variable domain is SQTIHQWPATLVQPVGSPLSLECTVEGTSNPNLYWYRQAAGRGLQLLFYSVGIGQISSEVPQNLSASRPQDRQFILSSKKLLLSDSGFYLCAWSWQPDQPQHFGDGTRLSIL.

There are a few counts of this clone. The chain recombines TRBV27 with TRBJ1-6; possibly TRBD1 for D (5 bases). CDR1 is MNHEY and CDR2 is SMNVEV in the germline V gene (reference sequence). Trimming pared 3 bases from V and 1 base from J, leaving 16 bases between. The length of the CDR3 is 18 residues. As DNA, the CDR3 is TGTGCCAGCAGTTTCCGAGAGGGGAGAGCATCCTATAATTCACCCCTCCACTTT. This encodes CASSFREGRASYNSPLHF.

This clone was seen a handful of times. The chain uses TRBV6-5 and TRBJ2-5; 8 nucleotides agree with TRBD1. With 2 bases clipped from V and 5 bases from J, the junction kept 4 bases outside the gene matches. The CDR3 runs to 14 residues. The germline CDR1 and CDR2 sequences are MNHEY and SVGAGI. The DNA of the CDR3 is TGTGCCAGCAGTTACCCAGGGGGCGGCGAGACCCAGTACTTC. Translating it yields CASSYPGGGETQYF.

This clone was counted between two and nine times. The chain uses TRBV7-9 and TRBJ2-5; D ambiguous. The ends were cut back, 2 bases at V and 2 bases at J, with 18 bases in the middle. The CDR3 length is 17 residues. Germline CDR1 is SEHNR and CDR2 is FQNEAQ (reference sequence). The CDR3 DNA follows: TGTGCCAGCAGCTTACCGTTCCGGGTCCGGAGACAAGAGACCCAGTACTTC. This codes for CASSLPFRVRRQETQYF.

Only a few counts were recorded for this clone. The chain has TRBV14 and TRBJ2-3, with no clear D. Trimming cost V 1 base and J 0 bases, with 11 bases left between them. This CDR3 comprises 16 residues. Germline V CDR1 and CDR2: SGHDN, FVKESK. DNA for the CDR3: TGTGCCAGCAGCCAAGTTGATTGGGTGAGCACAGATACGCAGTATTTT. Translation: CASSQVDWVSTDTQYF.

Comment on this clone: A read error may be the cause here, since a much bigger clone is one base away. Other DNA sequences from this sample encode an identical CDR3 as well. The rearrangement uses TRBV5-1 and TRBJ2-1; D gene unclear. The CDR3 spans 13 residues. Trimming stripped 0 bases from V and 0 bases from J, with 1 base between. Germline V gene lookup returns CDR1 SGHRS and CDR2 YFSETQ. DNA of the CDR3: TGCGCCAGCAGCTTGGACTCCTACAATGAGCAGTTCTTC. Translated: CASSLDSYNEQFF. Using reference TRBV5-1 and TRBJ2-1 for the parts outside the CDR3, the full variable domain is KAGVTQTPRYLIKTRGQQVTLSCSPISGHRSVSWYQQTPGQGLQFLFEYFSETQRNKGNFPGRFSGRQFSNSRSEMNVSTLELGDSALYLCASSLDSYNEQFFGPGTRLTVL.

This clone was seen more than once but under ten times. CDR3 sequence: CSAREEGVAFF. The CDR3 region has the DNA TGCAGTGCTAGAGAGGAGGGCGTAGCTTTCTTT. This chain uses TRBV20-1 with TRBJ1-1; D unclear. From germline, CDR1 is DFQATT and CDR2 SNEGSKA (reference sequence). The CDR3 sequence is 11 residues long. The ends were cut back, 0 bases at V and 10 bases at J, with 9 bases in the middle.

This clone was observed a few times. The chain combines TRBV5-1 with TRBJ2-1, with 10 bases aligning to TRBD2. CDR1 is SGHRS, CDR2 YFSETQ, per germline. This CDR3 contains 16 residues. V shed 1 base, J shed 14 bases, and the junction held 15 bases outside the gene matches. The CDR3 here is CASSLRLASGGSKEFF. The CDR3, as DNA: TGCGCCAGCAGCTTGAGGTTGGCTAGCGGGGGCTCCAAGGAGTTCTTC.

The chain recombines TRBV5-1 with TRBJ1-1; D uncertain. Germline V gene sequence: CDR1 SGHRS, CDR2 YFSETQ. V dropped 3 bases and J dropped 0 bases, with 9 bases sitting between them. This CDR3 region has 14 residues. In DNA, the CDR3 is TGCGCCAGCAGCTCGGGAAGATTGAACACTGAAGCTTTCTTT. Protein sequence: CASSSGRLNTEAFF.

This clone was seen a few times. The V gene is TRBV2, the J gene TRBJ2-6; no definite D call. With 4 bases removed from V and 2 bases from J, the gap between germline ends came to 6 bases. Germline V gives CDR1 SNHLY, CDR2 FYNNEI. The CDR3 has 14 residues. The CDR3 protein is CASSVGTGANVLTF. CDR3 DNA: TGTGCCAGCAGTGTCGGTACTGGGGCCAACGTCCTGACTTTC.

A few counts support this clone. This chain connects TRBV11-2 to TRBJ2-3; TRBD2 matches at 7 bases. The CDR3 is 15 amino acids. From germline, CDR1 is SGHAT and CDR2 FQNNGV. The V and J ends lost 5 bases and 2 bases, in that order; junction bases with no gene match: 7. The CDR3, as DNA: TGTGCCAGCAGCCCGGGGAGGGCGATCACAGATACGCAGTATTTT. It is translated as CASSPGRAITDTQYF.

The V gene is TRBV5-4, the J gene TRBJ2-7, with 8 bases matching TRBD1. The germline gives CDR1 SGHNT, CDR2 YYREEE (reference sequence). The CDR3 contains 17 residues. Germline trimming cut 4 bases from V and 0 bases from J; bases unmatched to any gene: 12. CDR3 region: CASSGGRDRSLSYEQYF. The CDR3 bases are TGTGCCAGCAGCGGGGGACGGGACAGGTCCCTCTCCTACGAGCAGTACTTC.

This clone was found a few times. This chain links TRBV27 with TRBJ2-4; 11 positions agree with TRBD1. CDR3 length equals 18 residues. Losses at the gene ends were 9 bases for V and 1 base for J; bases not matched to a gene: 14. In germline, CDR1 is MNHEY, CDR2 SMNVEV (reference sequence). The DNA of the CDR3 is TGTGCCAGTAGACCGGGACAGGGGGATTTCTCGGCCAAAAACATTCAGTACTTC. It codes for CASRPGQGDFSAKNIQYF.

This chain uses TRBV18 with TRBJ1-2; D ambiguous. The CDR3 extends over 15 amino acids. V shed 3 bases and J shed 5 bases, with 16 bases lying between them. Germline V gene lookup returns CDR1 KGHSH and CDR2 LQKENI. DNA of the CDR3: TGTGCCAGCTCACCTGTAACCCAAGGGCAGTATGGCTACACCTTC. This gives the protein CASSPVTQGQYGYTF.

In this sample, this clone turned up a few times. The J gene is TRBJ2-1, the V gene TRBV9; D perhaps matches TRBD1 (5 bases). The CDR3 spans 16 residues. CDR1 is SGDLS and CDR2 is YYNGEE in the germline V gene. V lost 4 bases, J lost 0 bases, and 14 bases lay in between. The CDR3 nucleotides are TGTGCCAGCAGCCCTCAGGCCCAGGGCTCCTACAATGAGCAGTTCTTC. Amino acid sequence: CASSPQAQGSYNEQFF.

This clone was seen only a few times. The CDR3 sequence: CASRHRGNQPQHF. In DNA, the CDR3 is TGTGCCAGTCGGCACAGGGGGAATCAGCCCCAGCATTTT. The chain recombines TRBV7-2 with TRBJ1-5, with TRBD1 identical over 8 bases. The CDR3 loop spans 13 amino acids. CDR1 and CDR2 from the germline V gene are SGHTA and FQGNSA. The V gene end was trimmed by 9 bases and the J gene end by 4 bases; junction bases not matched to a gene: 5.